The 29 T cell receptor beta chains below all came from one sample that was sequenced in a study of blood T cell repertoires in COVID-19. Sequencing was performed with immunoSEQ multiplex PCR; in TCRdb, only in-frame clones are kept and a portion is missing. Altogether some 180,000 clones are present, roughly 79% being singletons, with the ten largest covering approximately 11%. The sequencing sample was made of peripheral blood. The receptors originated from a woman aged 40 to 50 with COVID-19, enrolled during active disease.

On this clone: Other DNA sequences from this sample encode an identical CDR3 as well. V usage is TRBV4-2 and J usage is TRBJ1-2, with D maybe TRBD1 (6 bases). Germline CDR1 is LGHNA and CDR2 is YNFKEQ. CDR3 size: 15 residues. Trimming left V 0 bases short and J 8 bases short, with 16 bases between. The CDR3 DNA reads TGTGCCAGCAGCCAAGAAGCTGCCAGGGGTGCGGGCTACACCTTC. Encoded protein: CASSQEAARGAGYTF.

The chain is built from TRBV6-5 and TRBJ1-1; unclear D gene. V was trimmed by 7 bases and J by 3 bases, leaving 12 bases between them. Germline V gene sequence: CDR1 MNHEY, CDR2 SVGAGI. CDR3 length equals 13 residues. CDR3 loop: CASIGRGYTEAFF. CDR3 sequence (DNA): TGTGCCAGCATCGGGCGAGGGTACACTGAAGCTTTCTTT.

This chain uses TRBV7-9 with TRBJ1-2; the match to TRBD1 covers 8 bases. Germline CDR1 and CDR2: SEHNR and FQNEAQ (reference sequence). The CDR3 is made up of 16 amino acids. V trimming: 2 bases; J trimming: 8 bases; junction bases outside the gene matches: 13. CDR3: CASSLTSAGGEKGYTF. CDR3 sequence (DNA): TGTGCCAGCAGCTTAACCTCAGCAGGGGGCGAGAAGGGCTACACCTTC.

This chain links TRBV12-5 with TRBJ2-1; 7 positions match TRBD2. Germline trimming cut 7 bases from V and 3 bases from J; bases unmatched to any gene: 12. This CDR3 is 16 amino acids long. Germline CDR1 LGHNT, CDR2 FRNRAP. CDR3 residues: CASAVAPGGSYNEQFF. DNA of the CDR3: TGTGCTAGTGCCGTCGCCCCTGGCGGGAGCTACAATGAGCAGTTCTTC.

The rearrangement links TRBV4-2 to TRBJ2-7; 9 nucleotides align to TRBD2. The CDR3 runs to 17 residues. Trimming removed 1 base from V and 4 bases from J; junction bases left unmatched: 11. CDR1 is LGHNA and CDR2 is YNFKEQ in the germline V gene. The CDR3 region is CASSQGLLSGRLYEQYF. The CDR3 coding sequence is TGTGCCAGCAGCCAAGGCCTACTAAGCGGGAGGCTTTACGAGCAGTACTTC.

This chain uses TRBV7-9 with TRBJ2-2, with unresolved D. Germline V gene lookup returns CDR1 SEHNR and CDR2 FQNEAQ (reference sequence). CDR3 size: 11 residues. Trimming removed 5 bases at V and 6 bases at J, with 4 bases between. The CDR3 nucleotides are TGTGCCAGCAGCCTTGCCGGGGAGCTGTTTTTT. This codes for CASSLAGELFF.

The chain recombines TRBV2 with TRBJ2-2; a weak D match, TRBD1 (5 bases). V lost 3 bases, J lost 2 bases, and 13 bases lay in between. Germline V lookup: CDR1 SNHLY, CDR2 FYNNEI. The CDR3 spans 16 residues. The CDR3 coding sequence is TGTGCCAGCAGTGAGCCGGGTAGGGGAAACACCGGGGAGCTGTTTTTT. Encoded protein: CASSEPGRGNTGELFF. Looking up the rest from reference TRBV2 and TRBJ2-2 gives the full variable domain: EPEVTQTPSHQVTQMGQEVILRCVPISNHLYFYWYRQILGQKVEFLVSFYNNEISEKSEIFDDQFSVERPDGSNFTLKIRSTKLEDSAMYFCASSEPGRGNTGELFFGEGSRLTVL.

The CDR3 DNA reads as TGTGCCAGCATGCCCGGGGGGGGCATGCGTCGAGGCTACACCTTC. This codes for CASMPGGGMRRGYTF. V gene TRBV28 combines with J gene TRBJ1-2, with a tentative D call TRBD1 (6 bases). In germline, CDR1 is MDHEN, CDR2 SYDVKM. V lost 7 bases and J lost 8, with 23 bases in between. This CDR3 contains 15 residues.

The chain has TRBV19 and TRBJ1-2; maybe TRBD1 (5 bases). The CDR3 sequence is 13 residues long. V was cut by 10 bases and J by 0 bases, with 12 bases left in between. Germline CDR1 reads LNHDA; CDR2 reads SQIVND (reference sequence). CDR3 sequence (DNA): TGTGCCACCAGGGCCACAGCTAACTATGGCTACACCTTC. Its translation is CATRATANYGYTF. Combining the CDR3 with reference TRBV19 and TRBJ1-2 gives the whole variable domain DGGITQSPKYLFRKEGQNVTLSCEQNLNHDAMYWYRQDPGQGLRLIYYSQIVNDFQKGDIAEGYSVSREKKESFPLTVTSAQKNPTAFYLCATRATANYGYTFGSGTRLTVV.

The chain employs TRBV5-5 and TRBJ1-2, with D tentatively TRBD1 (6 bases). CDR1 is SGHKS and CDR2 is YYEKEE in the germline V gene (reference sequence). Between the trimmed V and J ends, which lost 1 base and 8 bases, there was a span of 15 bases. The CDR3 spans 14 residues. The CDR3 sequence is CASSLSGALGGYTF. The CDR3 DNA reads as TGTGCCAGCAGCTTGTCAGGGGCCTTGGGGGGCTACACCTTC.

The rearrangement uses TRBV7-8 and TRBJ1-6; 8 bases map to TRBD1. Germline V gene data show CDR1 as SGHVS and CDR2 as FQNEAQ. Trimming at V came to 6 bases and at J to 7 bases, leaving 17 bases not matched to a gene. The CDR3 contains 18 residues. The CDR3 bases are TGTGCCAGCAGTTCCTCCATTATGGGACAGGTCCGAAATTCACCCCTCCACTTT. Amino acid sequence: CASSSSIMGQVRNSPLHF.

The genes are TRBV2 and TRBJ2-3; 9 nucleotides align to TRBD2. Germline V gives CDR1 SNHLY, CDR2 FYNNEI. This CDR3 comprises 15 residues. V trimming: 6 bases; J trimming: 6 bases; junction bases outside the gene matches: 10. In nucleotides, the CDR3 is TGTGCCAGCAGGGCTAGCGGGGCGGTGATGGATACGCAGTATTTT. Encoded protein: CASRASGAVMDTQYF. The complete variable domain, with remaining parts taken from reference TRBV2 and TRBJ2-3, reads EPEVTQTPSHQVTQMGQEVILRCVPISNHLYFYWYRQILGQKVEFLVSFYNNEISEKSEIFDDQFSVERPDGSNFTLKIRSTKLEDSAMYFCASRASGAVMDTQYFGPGTRLTVL.

This chain uses TRBV30 with TRBJ2-7; TRBD1 matches 9 bases. Germline assignment: CDR1 GTSNPN and CDR2 SVGIG (reference sequence). J gave up 6 bases and V 6 bases, and 15 bases lay outside the gene matches. The CDR3 has 15 amino acids. In DNA, the CDR3 is TGTGCCTGCCACCTACATCAGGGACAGGGAGCCGAGCAGTACGTC. Its protein product is CACHLHQGQGAEQYV.

The rearrangement joins TRBV28 to TRBJ1-4; TRBD1 agrees at 9 bases. There are 14 residues in the CDR3. The V and J ends lost 6 bases and 8 bases, in that order; junction bases with no gene match: 7. From germline, CDR1 is MDHEN and CDR2 SYDVKM. DNA of the CDR3: TGTGCCAGCAGGGACAGGGGCTCGGCGGAAAAACTGTTTTTT. Amino acid sequence: CASRDRGSAEKLFF.

CDR3 amino acids: CASRPGTANSPLHF. The CDR3 nucleotides are TGTGCCAGCAGGCCCGGGACAGCTAATTCACCCCTCCACTTT. The chain joins TRBV6-5 to TRBJ1-6; 7 bases are a match to TRBD1. CDR1 and CDR2 (germline): MNHEY, SVGAGI. Unmatched junction bases numbered 5, after V lost 6 bases and J lost 6 bases. The CDR3 covers 14 residues.

The V call is TRBV6-5, the J call TRBJ1-3, with TRBD1 matching 9 bases. V shed 5 bases, J shed 4 bases, and the junction held 6 bases outside the gene matches. This CDR3 has 15 amino acids. CDR1 MNHEY and CDR2 SVGAGI come from the germline V gene. This CDR3 reads CASSRYRGPGNTIYF. The CDR3 DNA follows: TGTGCCAGCAGTCGGTACAGGGGGCCGGGAAACACCATATATTTT.

The rearrangement uses TRBV13 and TRBJ1-1; 8 bases map to TRBD1. The CDR3 spans 16 residues. Germline values: CDR1 PRHDT, CDR2 FYEKMQ (reference sequence). After removal of 1 base from V and 1 base from J, the junction contained 5 bases not matched to a gene. CDR3 sequence reads: CASSLAGTGSNTEAFF. CDR3 nucleotide sequence: TGTGCCAGCAGCTTAGCCGGGACAGGATCGAACACTGAAGCTTTCTTT.

The DNA of the CDR3 is TGTGCCAGCAGACTCGGAGGTACGCAGTATTTT. Translated, it gives CASRLGGTQYF. This rearrangement joins TRBV6-5 to TRBJ2-3, with a tentative D call TRBD2 (5 bases). The germline V and J ends were trimmed by 6 bases and 8 bases, with 9 bases remaining between them. The CDR3 length is 11 residues. Looked up from germline, CDR1 is MNHEY and CDR2 is SVGAGI.

This clone was counted once. The rearrangement links TRBV20-1 to TRBJ2-3; 7 bases are shared with TRBD2. Germline CDR1 and CDR2: DFQATT and SNEGSKA (reference sequence). CDR3 length equals 12 residues. Losses at the gene ends were 3 bases for V and 6 bases for J; bases not matched to a gene: 3. The CDR3 spells CSASRAGDTQYF. In nucleotides, the CDR3 is TGCAGTGCTAGTAGAGCGGGGGATACGCAGTATTTT.

The genes are TRBV28 and TRBJ2-1, with 15 bases aligning to TRBD2. The CDR3 runs to 19 residues. The V and J ends lost 4 bases and 4 bases, in that order; junction bases with no gene match: 11. Germline CDR1 and CDR2: MDHEN and SYDVKM. CDR3 amino acids: CASSSPMGLAGGLYNEQFF. CDR3 sequence (DNA): TGTGCCAGCAGTTCCCCTATGGGACTAGCGGGAGGACTTTACAATGAGCAGTTCTTC.

CDR3 protein: CASSEWGTGGSSYEQYV. CDR3 DNA sequence: TGTGCCAGCAGTGAATGGGGGACAGGGGGGAGCTCCTACGAGCAGTACGTC. This chain joins TRBV2 and TRBJ2-7, with 11 nucleotides matching TRBD1. Germline V CDR1 and CDR2: SNHLY, FYNNEI. Unmatched junction bases numbered 6, after V lost 2 bases and J lost 0 bases. There are 17 residues in the CDR3.

The chain combines TRBV28 with TRBJ2-3; perhaps TRBD2 as D (6 bases). This CDR3 region has 14 residues. Trimming shortened V by 5 bases and J by 3 bases, and 12 bases separated the two germline ends. Germline V gene data show CDR1 as MDHEN and CDR2 as SYDVKM. CDR3 loop: CASSPPGETDTQYF. The CDR3 DNA reads as TGTGCCAGCAGTCCGCCGGGGGAAACAGATACGCAGTATTTT.

V and J are TRBV3-1 (or the pseudogene TRBV3-2) and TRBJ1-2; D ambiguous. The V gene's germline CDR1 is LGHDT and CDR2 YNNKEL (reference sequence). Trimming pared 0 bases from V and 3 bases from J, leaving 14 bases between. The CDR3 consists of 16 residues. CDR3 sequence reads: CASSQDPNSPHYGYTF. The CDR3 DNA sequence: TGTGCCAGCAGCCAAGATCCCAACAGCCCGCACTATGGCTACACCTTC.

The count of this clone is one. The same CDR3 also results from other DNA sequences found in this sample. The V call is TRBV7-3, the J call TRBJ2-1; 9 bases are a match to TRBD1. The CDR3 covers 14 residues. In germline, CDR1 is SGHTA, CDR2 FQGTGA. V gave up 3 bases and J gave up 4 bases; unmatched junction bases: 1. The CDR3 spells CASSLTGGYNEQFF. The DNA for the CDR3 is TGTGCCAGCAGCTTGACAGGGGGATACAATGAGCAGTTCTTC. The full variable domain, rest sourced from reference TRBV7-3 and TRBJ2-1, is GAGVSQTPSNKVTEKGKYVELRCDPISGHTALYWYRQSLGQGPEFLIYFQGTGAADDSGLPNDRFFAVRPEGSVSTLKIQRTERGDSAVYLCASSLTGGYNEQFFGPGTRLTVL.

This rearrangement joins TRBV2 to TRBJ1-1; D gene uncertain. V was clipped by 4 bases and J by 3 bases, with 18 bases between them. Germline-derived CDR1 and CDR2 are SNHLY and FYNNEI. There are 16 residues in the CDR3. The CDR3 loop reads CASSANPRRGDTEAFF. As DNA, the CDR3 is TGTGCCAGCAGTGCGAATCCCCGTAGAGGTGACACTGAAGCTTTCTTT.

The chain uses TRBV2 and TRBJ2-2; D remains ambiguous. The germline V gene has CDR1 SNHLY and CDR2 FYNNEI. V was cut by 6 bases and J by 3 bases, with 5 bases left in between. The CDR3 has 12 residues. CDR3 in DNA: TGTGCCAGCAGATCGGACACCGGGGAGCTGTTTTTT. It encodes CASRSDTGELFF.

The chain is built from TRBV27 and TRBJ2-2; 10 bases are a match to TRBD1. Germline V gene lookup returns CDR1 MNHEY and CDR2 SMNVEV (reference sequence). This CDR3 is built from 16 residues. The V segment lost 3 bases and the J segment 6 bases; nucleotides outside the gene matches: 7. This CDR3 reads CASSFWGQGTAGELFF. CDR3 nucleotides: TGTGCCAGCAGTTTTTGGGGACAGGGGACCGCCGGGGAGCTGTTTTTT.

The V and J genes are TRBV11-2 and TRBJ2-7; the D is unclear. The germline CDR1 and CDR2 sequences are SGHAT and FQNNGV. Trimming removed 0 bases at V and 4 bases at J, with 7 bases between. The CDR3 contains 13 residues. CDR3 nucleotides: TGTGCCAGCAGCTTAGAGGTCGGGTACGAGCAGTACGTC. Translated: CASSLEVGYEQYV.

This sequence joins TRBV5-1 and TRBJ2-7, with 10 bases aligning to TRBD2. Trimming removed 2 bases from V and 1 base from J; junction bases left unmatched: 21. Germline CDR1 SGHRS, CDR2 YFSETQ. This CDR3 is built from 21 residues. CDR3 bases: TGCGCCAGCAGCTTTCGGCTAGCGGGAGTGGATTGGGGTAAGGGATCCTACGAGCAGTACTTC. It is translated as CASSFRLAGVDWGKGSYEQYF.